The subject of this entry is one T cell receptor beta chain. As yet, its antigen is unknown. Construction of TCR beta libraries relied on iRepertoire HTBI primers and on Arm-PCR targeting CDR3 regions. TCRdb independently ran MiXCR on the multiplex PCR reads; one entry per CDR3 protein. The sample has approximately 500,000 distinct CDR3 sequences; around a fifth are singletons. This specimen comes from a study of regulatory T cells in long-lasting Graves disease. Time point here: persistent/refractory GD, antithyroid drugs over 5 years with positive TRAb. Preparation of the TCR library used RNA extracted from PBMCs. EDTA tubes received approximately 9 milliliters of drawn peripheral blood. CDR3 size: 13 residues. Germline CDR1 is SGHDN and CDR2 is FVKESK. The trim removed 10 bases at V and 6 bases at J, leaving 6 bases unmatched. General study results and limits: There was favoring of TRBV28, TRBJ1-2 and TRBJ2-5 in persistent disease. The work looked only at peripheral blood and did not look at thyroid tissue. Persistent cases of Graves' showed reduced TCR diversity relative to newly diagnosed patients.

The origin of this receptor is a female donor with Graves disease. The starting material was peripheral blood mononuclear cells (PBMCs), obtained when the disease was refractory, from a patient treated with antithyroid drugs. V and J are TRBV14 and TRBJ2-1, with 10 bases aligning to TRBD1. CDR3: CATGTGASNEQFF. CDR3 bases: TGTGCCACCGGGACAGGGGCTTCCAATGAGCAGTTCTTC.